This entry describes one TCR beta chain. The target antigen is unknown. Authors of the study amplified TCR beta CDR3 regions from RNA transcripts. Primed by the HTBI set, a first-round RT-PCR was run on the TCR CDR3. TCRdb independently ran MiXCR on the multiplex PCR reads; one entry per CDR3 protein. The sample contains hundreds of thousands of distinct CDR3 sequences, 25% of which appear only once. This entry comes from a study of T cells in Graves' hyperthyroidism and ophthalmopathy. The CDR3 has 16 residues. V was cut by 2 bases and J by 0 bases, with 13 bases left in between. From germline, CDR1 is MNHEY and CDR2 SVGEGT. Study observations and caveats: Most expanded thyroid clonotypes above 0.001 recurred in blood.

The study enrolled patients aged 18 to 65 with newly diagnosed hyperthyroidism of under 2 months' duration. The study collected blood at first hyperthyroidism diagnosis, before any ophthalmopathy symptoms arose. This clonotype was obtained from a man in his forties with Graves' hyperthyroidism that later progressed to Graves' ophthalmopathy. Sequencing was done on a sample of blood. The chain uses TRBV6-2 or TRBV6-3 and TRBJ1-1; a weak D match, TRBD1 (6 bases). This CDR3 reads CASSYRGGEMNTEAFF. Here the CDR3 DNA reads TGTGCCAGCAGTTACCGAGGGGGGGAGATGAACACTGAAGCTTTCTTT.